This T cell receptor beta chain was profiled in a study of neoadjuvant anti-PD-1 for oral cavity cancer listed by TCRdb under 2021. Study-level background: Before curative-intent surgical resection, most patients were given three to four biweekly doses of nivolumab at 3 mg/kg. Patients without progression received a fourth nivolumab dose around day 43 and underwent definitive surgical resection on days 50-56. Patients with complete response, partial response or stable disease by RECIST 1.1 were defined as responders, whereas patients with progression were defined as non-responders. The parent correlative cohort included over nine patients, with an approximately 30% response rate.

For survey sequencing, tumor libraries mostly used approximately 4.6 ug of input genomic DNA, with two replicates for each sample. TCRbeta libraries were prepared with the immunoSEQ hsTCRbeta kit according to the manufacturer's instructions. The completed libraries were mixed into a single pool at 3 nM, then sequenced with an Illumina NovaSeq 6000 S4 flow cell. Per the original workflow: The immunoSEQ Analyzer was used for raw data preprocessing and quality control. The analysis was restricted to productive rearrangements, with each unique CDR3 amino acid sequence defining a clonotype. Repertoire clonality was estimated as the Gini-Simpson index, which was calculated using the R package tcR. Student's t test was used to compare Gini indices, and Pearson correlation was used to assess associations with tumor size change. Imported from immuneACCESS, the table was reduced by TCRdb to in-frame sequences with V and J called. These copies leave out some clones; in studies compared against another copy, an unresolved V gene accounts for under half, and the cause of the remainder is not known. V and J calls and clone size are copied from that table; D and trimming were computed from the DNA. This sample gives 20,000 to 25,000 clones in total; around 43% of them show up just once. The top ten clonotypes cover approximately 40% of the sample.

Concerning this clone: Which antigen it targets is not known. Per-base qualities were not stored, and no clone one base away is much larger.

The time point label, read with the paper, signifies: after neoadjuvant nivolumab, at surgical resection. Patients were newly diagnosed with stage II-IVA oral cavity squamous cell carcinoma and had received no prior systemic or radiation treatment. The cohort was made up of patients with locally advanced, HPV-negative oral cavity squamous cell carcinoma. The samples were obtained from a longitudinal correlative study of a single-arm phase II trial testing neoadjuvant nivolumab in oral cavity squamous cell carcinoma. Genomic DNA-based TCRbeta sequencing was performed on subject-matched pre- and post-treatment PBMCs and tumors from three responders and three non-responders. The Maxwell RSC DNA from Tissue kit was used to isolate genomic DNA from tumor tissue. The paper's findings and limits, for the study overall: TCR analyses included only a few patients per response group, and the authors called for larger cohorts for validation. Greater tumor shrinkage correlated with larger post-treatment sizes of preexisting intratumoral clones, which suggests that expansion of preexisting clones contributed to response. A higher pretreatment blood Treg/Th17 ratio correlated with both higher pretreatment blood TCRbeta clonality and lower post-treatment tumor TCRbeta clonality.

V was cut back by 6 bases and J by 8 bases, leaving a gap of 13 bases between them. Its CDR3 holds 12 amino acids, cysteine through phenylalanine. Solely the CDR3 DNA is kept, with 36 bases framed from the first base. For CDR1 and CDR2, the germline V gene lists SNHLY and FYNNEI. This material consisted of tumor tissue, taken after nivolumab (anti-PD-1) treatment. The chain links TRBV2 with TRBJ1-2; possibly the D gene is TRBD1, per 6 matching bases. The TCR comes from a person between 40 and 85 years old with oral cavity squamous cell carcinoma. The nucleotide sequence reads TGTGCCAGCAGCCGAGGGGGAGGCGGCTACACCTTC. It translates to CASSRGGGGYTF.